This T cell receptor (beta chain) was sequenced in a study of immune cell composition in non-small cell lung cancer. The normal lung sample lay at least 3 cm, and maximally far, from the tumour. Germline V CDR1 and CDR2: LGHNT, FRNRAP. CDR3 length: 11 amino acids. Trimming took 6 bases from V and 7 from J, leaving 7 bases between them. Method: immunoSEQ multiplex PCR; TCRdb's copy keeps in-frame clones and lacks some. Of approximately 9,000 clones listed, roughly 77% are singletons. What was sequenced was non-adjacent lung tissue. This receptor was identified in a human donor with non-small cell lung cancer. The chain combines TRBV12-5 with TRBJ2-1; maybe TRBD2 (6 bases). As DNA, the CDR3 is TGTGCTAGTGGCCGGGGGAATGAGCAGTTCTTC. Its translation is CASGRGNEQFF.